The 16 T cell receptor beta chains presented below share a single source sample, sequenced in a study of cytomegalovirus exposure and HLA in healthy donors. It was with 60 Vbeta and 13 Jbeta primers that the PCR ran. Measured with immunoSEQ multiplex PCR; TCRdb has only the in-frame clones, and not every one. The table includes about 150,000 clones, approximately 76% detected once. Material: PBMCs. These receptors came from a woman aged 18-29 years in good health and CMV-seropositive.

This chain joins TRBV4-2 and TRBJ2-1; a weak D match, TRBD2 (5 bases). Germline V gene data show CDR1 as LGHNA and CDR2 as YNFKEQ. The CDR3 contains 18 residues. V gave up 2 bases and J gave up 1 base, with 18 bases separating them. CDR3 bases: TGTGCCAGCAGCCAATGGGGATCCGGGAAAGGGTCCTACAATGAGCAGTTCTTC. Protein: CASSQWGSGKGSYNEQFF.

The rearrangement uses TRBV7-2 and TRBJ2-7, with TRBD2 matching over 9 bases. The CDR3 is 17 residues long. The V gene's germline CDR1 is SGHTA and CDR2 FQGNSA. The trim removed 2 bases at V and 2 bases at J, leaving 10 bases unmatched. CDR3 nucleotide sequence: TGTGCCAGCAGCTTACGCCCTAGCGGGGACCTTGCCTACGAGCAGTACTTC. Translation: CASSLRPSGDLAYEQYF.

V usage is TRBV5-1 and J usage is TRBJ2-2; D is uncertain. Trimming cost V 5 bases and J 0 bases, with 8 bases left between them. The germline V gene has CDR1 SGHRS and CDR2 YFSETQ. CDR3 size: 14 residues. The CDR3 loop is CASRADTNTGELFF. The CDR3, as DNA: TGCGCCAGCAGGGCAGATACGAACACCGGGGAGCTGTTTTTT.

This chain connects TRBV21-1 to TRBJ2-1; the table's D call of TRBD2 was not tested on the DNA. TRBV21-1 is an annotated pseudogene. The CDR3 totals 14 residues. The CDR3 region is CASSKGTRGNEQFF. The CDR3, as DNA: TGTGCCAGCAGCAAAGGGACTAGAGGGAATGAGCAGTTCTTC.

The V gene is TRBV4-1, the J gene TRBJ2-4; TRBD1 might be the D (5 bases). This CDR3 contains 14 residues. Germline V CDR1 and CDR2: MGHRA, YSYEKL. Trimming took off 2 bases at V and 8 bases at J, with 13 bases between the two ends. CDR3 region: CASSQIGARDIQYF. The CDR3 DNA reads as TGCGCCAGCAGCCAAATTGGGGCCCGGGACATTCAGTACTTC.

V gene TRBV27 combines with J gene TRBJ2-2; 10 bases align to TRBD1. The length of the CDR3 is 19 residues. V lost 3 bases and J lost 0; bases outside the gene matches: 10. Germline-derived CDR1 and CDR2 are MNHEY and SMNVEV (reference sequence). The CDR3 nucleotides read TGTGCCAGCAGTTTGAGGGGACAGGGGCTCCCCCCGAACACCGGGGAGCTGTTTTTT. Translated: CASSLRGQGLPPNTGELFF.

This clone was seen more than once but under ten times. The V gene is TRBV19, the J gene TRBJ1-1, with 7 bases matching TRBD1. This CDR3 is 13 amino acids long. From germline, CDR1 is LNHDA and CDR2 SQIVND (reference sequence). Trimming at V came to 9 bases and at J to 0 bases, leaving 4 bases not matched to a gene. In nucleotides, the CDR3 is TGTGCCAGCGCGGACAGGATGAACACTGAAGCTTTCTTT. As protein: CASADRMNTEAFF. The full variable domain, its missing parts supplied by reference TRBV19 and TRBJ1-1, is DGGITQSPKYLFRKEGQNVTLSCEQNLNHDAMYWYRQDPGQGLRLIYYSQIVNDFQKGDIAEGYSVSREKKESFPLTVTSAQKNPTAFYLCASADRMNTEAFFGQGTRLTVV.

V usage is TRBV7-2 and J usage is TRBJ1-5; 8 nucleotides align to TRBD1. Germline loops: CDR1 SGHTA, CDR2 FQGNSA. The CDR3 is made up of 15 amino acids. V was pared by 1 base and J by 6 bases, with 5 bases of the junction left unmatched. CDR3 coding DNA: TGTGCCAGCAGCTTAGAGCAGGGGGCTGCTCAGCCCCAGCATTTT. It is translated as CASSLEQGAAQPQHF.

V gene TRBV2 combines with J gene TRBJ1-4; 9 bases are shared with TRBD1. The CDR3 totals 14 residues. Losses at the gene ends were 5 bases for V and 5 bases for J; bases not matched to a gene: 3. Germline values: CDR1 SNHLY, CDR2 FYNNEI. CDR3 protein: CASSWTGENEKLFF. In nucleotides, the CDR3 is TGTGCCAGCAGTTGGACAGGGGAAAATGAAAAACTGTTTTTT.

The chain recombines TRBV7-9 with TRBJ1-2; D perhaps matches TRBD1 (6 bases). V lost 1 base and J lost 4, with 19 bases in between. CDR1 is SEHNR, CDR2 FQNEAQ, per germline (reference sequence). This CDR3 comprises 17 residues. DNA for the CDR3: TGTGCCAGCAGCTTAGTGGGGGCAGGGGTCGATTTCTATGGCTACACCTTC. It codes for CASSLVGAGVDFYGYTF.

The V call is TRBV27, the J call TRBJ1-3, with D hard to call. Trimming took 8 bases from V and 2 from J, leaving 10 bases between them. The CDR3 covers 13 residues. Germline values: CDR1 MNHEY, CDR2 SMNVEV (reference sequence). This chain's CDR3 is CASGREAGNTIYF. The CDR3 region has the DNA TGTGCCAGCGGCCGGGAGGCTGGAAACACCATATATTTT.

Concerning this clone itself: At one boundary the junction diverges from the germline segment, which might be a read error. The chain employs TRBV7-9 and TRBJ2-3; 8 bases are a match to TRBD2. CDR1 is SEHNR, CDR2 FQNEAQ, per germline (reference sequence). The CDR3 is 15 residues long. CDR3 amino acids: CSSSLISGGTDTQYF. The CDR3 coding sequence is TGTTCCAGCAGCTTAATTAGCGGGGGCACAGATACGCAGTATTTT.

The CDR3 DNA sequence: TGTGCCACCAGCATAGGACAGGGGGGATATCAGCCCCAGCATTTT. It specifies CATSIGQGGYQPQHF. The V call is TRBV15, the J call TRBJ1-5, with TRBD1 matching over 10 bases. Per germline, CDR1 LNHNV and CDR2 YYDKDF (reference sequence). This CDR3 region has 15 residues. With 4 bases clipped from V and 5 bases from J, the junction kept 5 bases outside the gene matches.

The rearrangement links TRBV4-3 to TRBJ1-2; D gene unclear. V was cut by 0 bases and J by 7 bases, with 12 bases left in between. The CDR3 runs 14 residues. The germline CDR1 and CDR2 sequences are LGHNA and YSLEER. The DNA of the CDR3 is TGCGCCAGCAGCCAAGATTTGGGCAGCCGTGGCTACACCTTC. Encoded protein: CASSQDLGSRGYTF.

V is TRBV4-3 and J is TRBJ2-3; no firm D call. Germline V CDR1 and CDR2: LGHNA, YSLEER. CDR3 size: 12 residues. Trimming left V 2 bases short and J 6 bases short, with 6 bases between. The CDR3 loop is CASSQSSDTQYF. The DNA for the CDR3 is TGCGCCAGCAGCCAATCCTCCGATACGCAGTATTTT.

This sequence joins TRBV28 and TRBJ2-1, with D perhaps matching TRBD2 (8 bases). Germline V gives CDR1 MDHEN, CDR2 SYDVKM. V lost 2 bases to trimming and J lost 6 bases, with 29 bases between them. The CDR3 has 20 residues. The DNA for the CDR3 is TGTGCCAGCAGTTTAATGATGAAGGCGGGGGGCCTCCCAGGGGGCAATGAGCAGTTCTTC. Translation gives CASSLMMKAGGLPGGNEQFF.